One sample yielded the 4 T cell receptor beta chains listed below, sequenced in a study of blood T cell repertoires in COVID-19. TCRdb's copy holds only in-frame clones and misses some; the assay was immunoSEQ multiplex PCR. The sample consists of over 300,000 clones, roughly 85% of them appearing once. The sequenced sample consisted of PBMCs or T cells enriched from blood (not recorded which). The receptors come from a woman under 40 who had recovered from COVID-19.

This CDR3 reads CAWSVSGVSYGYTF. Written as DNA, the CDR3 is TGTGCCTGGAGTGTATCGGGAGTTTCCTATGGCTACACCTTC. The chain recombines TRBV30 with TRBJ1-2; no firm D call. The V gene lost 0 bases and the J gene lost 4 bases, with 12 bases spanning the gap. The CDR3 has 14 amino acids. Germline CDR1 GTSNPN, CDR2 SVGIG (reference sequence).

J is TRBJ1-5 and V is TRBV12-3 or TRBV12-4; D may be TRBD1 (5 bases). Between the trimmed V and J ends, which lost 5 bases and 7 bases, there was a span of 12 bases. The CDR3 consists of 13 residues. CDR3 in amino acids: CASSGALAQPQHF. In nucleotides, the CDR3 is TGTGCCAGCAGTGGGGCGTTGGCGCAGCCCCAGCATTTT.

The chain combines TRBV7-2 with TRBJ2-7; 9 nucleotides agree with TRBD1. Germline CDR1 SGHTA, CDR2 FQGNSA. V lost 5 bases, J lost 5 bases, and 7 bases stayed unmatched. The CDR3 loop spans 14 amino acids. The DNA of the CDR3 is TGTGCCAGCAGCCCGGGACAGGGAAGGGACGAGCAGTACTTC. It codes for CASSPGQGRDEQYF.

The V call is TRBV30, the J call TRBJ1-1, with TRBD1 as a possible D gene (5 bases). The CDR3 totals 12 residues. The V gene's germline CDR1 is GTSNPN and CDR2 SVGIG (reference sequence). The germline V and J ends were trimmed by 7 bases and 2 bases, with 11 bases remaining between them. CDR3 residues: CAYQGSNTEAFF. CDR3 in DNA: TGTGCCTACCAGGGATCCAACACTGAAGCTTTCTTT.